Below, 19 T cell receptor beta chains from the same sample are listed, as sequenced in a study of identical twins. TCRdb used MiXCR to reprocess the 5' RACE reads, holding one entry per CDR3 protein. The sample holds 200,000 to 250,000 distinct CDR3 sequences, approximately 8% seen once. Separately, the same data were catalogued under a study of yellow fever vaccine responses in identical twins.

The sequenced sample consisted of CD8+ T cells sorted from blood. All receptors come from a woman younger than 35 in good health.

The chain is built from TRBV6-5 and TRBJ2-2; tentatively, D is TRBD1 or TRBD2 (6 bases each). V was cut by 2 bases and J by 2 bases, with 12 bases left in between. CDR1 and CDR2 from the germline V gene are MNHEY and SVGAGI. This CDR3 spans 16 amino acids. The CDR3 here is CASSYTGAPNTGELFF. As DNA, the CDR3 is TGTGCCAGCAGTTACACGGGGGCCCCAAACACCGGGGAGCTGTTTTTT.

This clonotype was recorded at least ten times. The chain couples TRBV7-2 to TRBJ2-3, with 9 bases matching TRBD2. CDR1 and CDR2 (germline): SGHTA, FQGNSA. Losses at the gene ends were 3 bases for V and 4 bases for J; bases not matched to a gene: 8. The length of the CDR3 is 16 residues. In nucleotides, the CDR3 is TGTGCCAGCAGCTTGTGGGGGCGGACTAGCGCAGATACGCAGTATTTT. Its protein product is CASSLWGRTSADTQYF.

This chain links TRBV6-5 with TRBJ2-3, with D unclear. Germline lookup yields CDR1 MNHEY and CDR2 SVGAGI. The CDR3 contains 15 residues. Trimming cost V 0 bases and J 1 base, with 8 bases left between them. This CDR3 reads CASSYSVGGTDTQYF. In DNA, the CDR3 is TGTGCCAGCAGTTACTCTGTTGGGGGCACAGATACGCAGTATTTT.

This clonotype was picked up a small number of times. V gene TRBV5-1 combines with J gene TRBJ2-2; possibly TRBD1 for D (6 bases). Trimming removed 4 bases at V and 7 bases at J, with 20 bases between. The CDR3 extends over 16 amino acids. CDR1 is SGHRS, CDR2 YFSETQ, per germline. The CDR3 protein is CASSIRTDLRGGELFF. The DNA for the CDR3 is TGCGCCAGCAGCATCCGGACAGACCTACGGGGCGGGGAGCTGTTTTTT.

This clonotype was counted at least ten times. V gene TRBV4-1 combines with J gene TRBJ2-7, with 9 bases aligning to TRBD2. CDR1 is MGHRA and CDR2 is YSYEKL in the germline V gene. Trimming cost V 3 bases and J 1 base; bases outside gene matches: 7. This CDR3 contains 16 residues. The CDR3 loop is CASSHRGTSRSYEQYF. The DNA of the CDR3 is TGCGCCAGCAGCCACCGGGGGACTAGCCGTTCCTACGAGCAGTACTTC.

The chain carries TRBV29-1 and TRBJ2-1, with TRBD2 as a possible D gene (6 bases). The V end was cut by 7 bases, the J end by 10 bases, with 8 bases between. The CDR3 sequence is 9 residues long. Germline CDR1 is SQVTM and CDR2 is ANQGSEA. Written as DNA, the CDR3 is TGCAGCGCTGGGGGGGAGCAGTTCTTC. Protein: CSAGGEQFF.

This clonotype was detected a few times. This chain joins TRBV5-1 and TRBJ2-3, with 15 positions matching TRBD2. The CDR3 is 19 amino acids. Germline lookup yields CDR1 SGHRS and CDR2 YFSETQ. Trimming cost V 4 bases and J 0 bases; bases outside gene matches: 9. CDR3 coding DNA: TGCGCCAGCAGCATGGGACTAGCGGGGGGAAGTGCTAGCACAGATACGCAGTATTTT. The encoded protein is CASSMGLAGGSASTDTQYF. The whole variable domain, remainder taken from reference TRBV5-1 and TRBJ2-3, is KAGVTQTPRYLIKTRGQQVTLSCSPISGHRSVSWYQQTPGQGLQFLFEYFSETQRNKGNFPGRFSGRQFSNSRSEMNVSTLELGDSALYLCASSMGLAGGSASTDTQYFGPGTRLTVL.

This clonotype has a count of ten or more. The V call is TRBV4-1, the J call TRBJ2-2; unclear D gene. The V gene lost 1 base and the J gene lost 6 bases, with 3 bases spanning the gap. This CDR3 spans 12 amino acids. From germline, CDR1 is MGHRA and CDR2 YSYEKL. The CDR3 sequence is CASSQAPGELFF. The DNA for the CDR3 is TGCGCCAGCAGCCAAGCCCCCGGGGAGCTGTTTTTT.

This clonotype was detected many times. V usage is TRBV12-3 or TRBV12-4 and J usage is TRBJ2-1; 10 nucleotides line up with TRBD1. V lost 5 bases and J lost 2; bases outside the gene matches: 3. CDR3 length equals 15 residues. CDR3 bases: TGTGCCAGCAGTGAGGGACAGGGGACCTACAATGAGCAGTTCTTC. It is translated as CASSEGQGTYNEQFF.

This clonotype was recorded many times. V gene TRBV14 combines with J gene TRBJ2-1, with a weak D call TRBD1 (5 bases). Germline CDR1 is SGHDN and CDR2 is FVKESK. The CDR3 runs to 16 residues. Deletions cut 5 bases from V and 6 bases from J, with 20 bases between. The CDR3 sequence is CASSNPTRDSFNEQFF. As DNA, the CDR3 is TGTGCCAGCAGCAACCCGACGCGAGACAGCTTCAATGAGCAGTTCTTC.

The chain couples TRBV7-9 to TRBJ2-5; the D gene is possibly TRBD1 (6 bases). Trimming took 2 bases from V and 5 from J, leaving 12 bases between them. Germline V lookup: CDR1 SEHNR, CDR2 FQNEAQ (reference sequence). CDR3 length: 14 residues. The CDR3: CASSLRDTKETQYF. In DNA, the CDR3 is TGTGCCAGCAGCTTACGGGACACCAAGGAGACCCAGTACTTC.

About this clonotype: A much larger clone lies a single base off, so this may be a read error. V is TRBV7-9 and J is TRBJ1-5; D is unresolved. Between the trimmed V and J ends, which lost 1 base and 5 bases, there was a span of 15 bases. Germline assignment: CDR1 SEHNR and CDR2 FQNEAQ (reference sequence). The length of the CDR3 is 16 residues. The CDR3 loop reads CASSLGYGSGYQPQHF. The CDR3 bases are TGTGCCAGCAGCTTAGGTTATGGCAGCGGGTATCAGCCCCAGCATTTT.

J is TRBJ2-1 and V is TRBV7-9; no clear D. Germline-derived CDR1 and CDR2 are SEHNR and FQNEAQ (reference sequence). The ends were cut back, 4 bases at V and 7 bases at J, with 20 bases in the middle. CDR3 length equals 16 residues. CDR3 sequence (DNA): TGTGCCAGCAGCTCGACCCATCGTGGCCTTGGGAATGAGCAGTTCTTC. Protein: CASSSTHRGLGNEQFF.

This clonotype was counted at least ten times. The chain has TRBV5-1 and TRBJ2-3, with 9 bases aligning to TRBD1. The CDR3 contains 12 residues. Germline CDR1 is SGHRS and CDR2 is YFSETQ. J lost 9 bases, V lost 3 bases, and 2 bases had no gene match. The CDR3: CASSSGQGTQYF. The DNA for the CDR3 is TGCGCCAGCAGCTCGGGACAGGGAACGCAGTATTTT.

The rearrangement uses TRBV7-9 and TRBJ2-1; TRBD2 matches 10 bases. J lost 8 bases, V lost 5 bases, and 9 bases had no gene match. The germline V gene encodes CDR1 SEHNR and CDR2 FQNEAQ (reference sequence). The CDR3 covers 15 residues. In nucleotides, the CDR3 is TGTGCCAGCAGCGCGGAGCAGCGGGGGGGCCATGAGCAGTTCTTC. Translation gives CASSAEQRGGHEQFF.

The table lists this clonotype with many counts. The CDR3 bases are TGTGCCACCAGTCGCGGAGGAACTAATGAAAAACTGTTTTTT. It yields the protein CATSRGGTNEKLFF. V is TRBV24-1 and J is TRBJ1-4; D is unresolved. The V end was cut by 6 bases, the J end by 1 base, with 8 bases between. This CDR3 contains 14 residues. The germline CDR1 and CDR2 sequences are KGHDR and SFDVKD.

The chain couples TRBV20-1 to TRBJ2-1; TRBD2 matches 14 bases. V was pared by 2 bases and J by 8 bases, with 14 bases of the junction left unmatched. Looked up from germline, CDR1 is DFQATT and CDR2 is SNEGSKA (reference sequence). The CDR3 runs to 18 residues. This CDR3 reads CSARREPGLAGVGDEQFF. In nucleotides, the CDR3 is TGCAGTGCTAGACGTGAACCGGGACTAGCGGGAGTTGGTGATGAGCAGTTCTTC.

The chain carries TRBV5-6 and TRBJ2-1; TRBD1 might be the D (6 bases). The CDR3 extends over 16 amino acids. Germline CDR1 is SGHDT and CDR2 is YYEEEE. V gave up 4 bases and J gave up 10 bases, with 24 bases separating them. CDR3 residues: CASSMMGATGSGEQFF. DNA of the CDR3: TGTGCCAGCAGCATGATGGGGGCAACTGGTTCCGGGGAGCAGTTCTTC.

This clonotype has a handful of counts. The V and J genes are TRBV10-3 and TRBJ2-1; weak D call: TRBD2 (6 bases). The V end lost 6 bases, the J end lost 15 bases, and 21 bases lay between the germline ends. The CDR3 length is 13 residues. Germline V lookup: CDR1 ENHRY, CDR2 SYGVKD. The CDR3 here is CAIRSPEGYGLFF. CDR3 nucleotide sequence: TGTGCCATCAGGAGCCCGGAGGGGTACGGTCTGTTCTTC.